Listed below are T cell receptor beta chains from one sample, sequenced in a study of Ad26.COV2.S vaccination and SARS-CoV-2 variants. Assay: immunoSEQ multiplex PCR; the TCRdb copy retains only in-frame clones and omits some. The table records about 390,000 clones, about nine tenths of them present only once. This specimen was peripheral blood, taken in a trial of Ad26.COV2.S vaccine versus placebo. The receptors stem from a person between 18 and 65 years old who received the Ad26.COV2.S COVID-19 vaccine or a placebo. Each CDR3 is given with its conserved first and last residue. The D gene is left open where the match is weak. Clone size is shown for a subset of rows, as once, few, many or a class of expanded clone.

clone_size j_call v_call d_call cdr3_nt cdr3_aa
NA TRBJ2-3 TRBV5-1 TRBD2 TGCGCCAGCAGCTTTCTAGCGGGGGGGCCCCCAGATACGCAGTATTTT CASSFLAGGPPDTQYF
NA TRBJ1-3 TRBV3-1/TRBV3-2 NA TGTGCCTGCCGGGAGAGCTCTGGAAACACCATATATTTT CACRESSGNTIYF
NA TRBJ2-5 TRBV5-4 NA TGTGCCAGCAGCTCACCTTTCGAGACCCAGTACTTC CASSSPFETQYF
NA TRBJ1-4 TRBV5-4 NA TGTGCCAGCAGTTGGGACGGTCGCCGCGACGAAAAACTGTTTTTT CASSWDGRRDEKLFF
NA TRBJ2-2 TRBV7-2 NA TGTGCCAGCAGCTTAGTCGGGGCCAGGGAGCTGTTTTTT CASSLVGARELFF
NA TRBJ1-3 TRBV5-6 NA TGTGCCAGCAGCTTTGGGGCTTCTGGAAACACCATATATTTT CASSFGASGNTIYF
few TRBJ1-2 TRBV20-1 NA TGCAGTGCTAGTACTCTGGGCCCCCTAGGCTACACCTTC CSASTLGPLGYTF
NA TRBJ2-3 TRBV4-3 NA TGCGCCAGCAGCCAAGAGGGCCGCACAGATACGCAGTATTTT CASSQEGRTDTQYF
NA TRBJ2-7 TRBV18 NA TGTGCCAGCTCACCGAGCGGCGCCTACGAGCAGTACTTC CASSPSGAYEQYF
NA TRBJ2-4 TRBV7-2 TRBD1 TGTGCCAGCAGCTTAGAACAGGGGGTAGCCAAAAACATTCAGTACTTC CASSLEQGVAKNIQYF
NA TRBJ2-2 TRBV5-1 NA TGCGCCAGCAGCTTGGTTGTGGGGCTGAACACCGGGGAGCTGTTTTTT CASSLVVGLNTGELFF
NA TRBJ2-5 TRBV5-6 NA TGTGCCAGCAGCCGCTACAGGGCAGAGGAGACCCAGTACTTC CASSRYRAEETQYF
NA TRBJ2-4 TRBV24-1 NA TGTGCCACCGCCGTAGATGGGAACATTCAGTACTTC CATAVDGNIQYF
NA TRBJ2-7 TRBV27 NA TGTGCCAGCAGTACCTCAACAGGAAACGAGCAGTACTTC CASSTSTGNEQYF
NA TRBJ2-7 TRBV7-8 NA TGTGCCAGCAGCTCTACTAGACGCTACGAGCAGTACTTC CASSSTRRYEQYF
NA TRBJ1-1 TRBV6-5 NA TGTGCCAGCAGTCCCCGGCGGGGGAGGGCTGAAGCTTTCTTT CASSPRRGRAEAFF
NA TRBJ2-7 TRBV2 TRBD1 TGTGCCAGGGGACAGGGGGCCACATCGGACTTAGGTCTAATCGAGCAGTACTTC CARGQGATSDLGLIEQYF
NA TRBJ2-7 TRBV15 NA TGTGCCACCAGCAGAGATCGAGGCAGTACCTACGAGCAGTACTTC CATSRDRGSTYEQYF
NA TRBJ2-7 TRBV6-2/TRBV6-3 TRBD2 TGTGCCAGCAGTAAAGGACTAGGGGACGAGCAGTACTTC CASSKGLGDEQYF
NA TRBJ2-2 TRBV25-1 NA TGTGCCAGCAGTCCGAGTAGGAGGTTGGTGCTGTTTTTT CASSPSRRLVLFF
NA TRBJ2-5 TRBV4-3 TRBD2 TGCGCCAGCAGCCAAGGAACCCTGGCGGGGGGACGGGAGACCCAGTACTTC CASSQGTLAGGRETQYF
NA TRBJ1-1 TRBV6-2/TRBV6-3 TRBD1 TGTGCCAGCAGTACGCCGACAGGGAAAGGGAACACTGAAGCTTTCTTT CASSTPTGKGNTEAFF
NA TRBJ1-5 TRBV15 NA TGTGCCACCAGCGCCGCCGCGGGGACAAGCAATCAGCCCCAGCATTTT CATSAAAGTSNQPQHF
NA TRBJ2-3 TRBV7-2 NA TGTGCCAGCAGCTTAGATCGGTACACAGATACGCAGTATTTT CASSLDRYTDTQYF
NA TRBJ2-2 TRBV30 TRBD2 TGTGCCTGGAGGGCGGGGGGACAAAGCACCGGGGAGCTGTTTTTT CAWRAGGQSTGELFF
NA TRBJ1-6 TRBV6-5 NA TGTGCCACCGCGGCAGGGTGGGCCAATTCACCCCTCCACTTT CATAAGWANSPLHF
NA TRBJ2-3 TRBV30 NA TGTGCCTGGAGTGTACCCCCCTACTCGAGGTTCCACAGACATACGCAGTATTTT CAWSVPPYSRFHRHTQYF
NA TRBJ2-3 TRBV6-2/TRBV6-3 NA TGTGCCAGCAGTCGAGCGGCAGGGCGCACAGATACGCAGTATTTT CASSRAAGRTDTQYF
NA TRBJ2-7 TRBV18 TRBD1 TGTGCCAGCTCCGGGGACAGGTCCTTTTCCTACGAGCAGTACTTC CASSGDRSFSYEQYF
NA TRBJ1-1 TRBV13 NA TGTGCCAGCAGATCCGACACTGAAGCTTTCTTT CASRSDTEAFF
NA TRBJ1-6 TRBV14 NA TGTGCCAGCAGCCAAGTTGGGGGATATTCACCCCTCCACTTT CASSQVGGYSPLHF
NA TRBJ2-1 TRBV7-9 NA TGTGCCAGCAGCTTTGACACGTCCTACAATGAGCAGTTCTTC CASSFDTSYNEQFF
NA TRBJ2-5 TRBV27 NA TGTGCCAGCAGTTTAGGGGGTGGAGAGACCCAGTACTTC CASSLGGGETQYF
once TRBJ2-6 TRBV4-3 NA TGCGCCAGCAGCCAAGCCCGCCTCACCTCTGGGGCCAACGTCCTGACTTTC CASSQARLTSGANVLTF
NA TRBJ1-6 TRBV6-6 NA TGTGCCAGCAGTCGATCGACAGAGAATAATTCACCCCTCCACTTT CASSRSTENNSPLHF
NA TRBJ2-2 TRBV19 NA TGTGCCAGTAGCGGGACCTGGGCGAGGGAGCTGTTTTTT CASSGTWARELFF
NA TRBJ1-2 TRBV28 NA TGTGCCAGCAGTTTACACAGTAACTATGGCTACACCTTC CASSLHSNYGYTF
NA TRBJ1-1 TRBV7-9 NA TGTGCCAGCAGCTTAGATGGGGGAGGGACTGAAGCTTTCTTT CASSLDGGGTEAFF
NA TRBJ2-7 TRBV21-1 NA TGTGCCAGCAGCAAAGGGAGGGGTTGGACAGGGCCCTACGAGCAGTACTTC CASSKGRGWTGPYEQYF
NA TRBJ1-2 TRBV6-2/TRBV6-3 NA TGTGCCAGCAGTTACTCGAGTCAGACAGCTTATGGCTACACCTTC CASSYSSQTAYGYTF
NA TRBJ2-5 TRBV3-1/TRBV3-2 NA TGTGCCAGCAGCGCCCAACAGGAGTTTAGAGAAGAGACCCAGTACTTC CASSAQQEFREETQYF